This T cell receptor beta chain was obtained from a study of blood T cell repertoires in COVID-19. Study at large: The study drew acute and convalescent COVID-19 samples from the United States, Italy and Spain.

Authors' analysis steps: Reference gene primers were amplified, and this amplification served to estimate nucleated cell counts. The data were produced by immunoSEQ multiplex PCR, yet TCRdb's version contains in-frame clones alone and is incomplete. D and trimming come from the DNA, and the V and J calls and clone size come from that table. In the table there are 65,000 to 95,000 clones, around 78% of which are singletons. Germline V CDR1 and CDR2: LGHDT, YNNKEL (reference sequence). CDR3 length equals 16 residues. The specimen sequenced was peripheral blood. V is TRBV3-1 (or the pseudogene TRBV3-2) and J is TRBJ2-5; TRBD2 matches 13 bases. The TCR was taken from a human donor in a cohort sampled during active COVID-19. The CDR3 DNA is TGTGGAAGAGACGGACTAGCGGGAGCCGAAGGAGGGACCCAGTACTTC. Its translation: CGRDGLAGAEGGTQYF.